This note documents a single T cell receptor beta chain sequence. Antigen: not known. These data originate in a study of OX40 agonist ivuxolimab in advanced cancers. At the level of the study: Patients assigned to dose escalation were diagnosed with hepatocellular carcinoma, melanoma, renal cell or head and neck cancer. The study, taken as a whole, reports: At doses 0.1 to 3.0 mg/kg, CD4+ and CD8+ clones expanded.

Sequencing used immunoSEQ multiplex PCR; TCRdb keeps in-frame clones, though not all of them. The sample gives 70,000 or so clones, 84% of which show up once; around 1.1% is in the top ten. The V gene's germline CDR1 is LGHNT and CDR2 FRNRAP. V was clipped by 3 bases and J by 3 bases; unmatched bases: 5. The CDR3 runs 15 residues. The clonotype comes from an adult with an advanced solid tumor such as melanoma, head and neck, liver or kidney cancer. The source was CD4+ or CD8+ T cells sorted from blood, collected in a trial of the OX40 agonist ivuxolimab. The chain is built from TRBV12-5 and TRBJ2-1; TRBD2 matches 7 bases. This CDR3 is CASGFWGGVYNEQFF. CDR3 coding DNA: TGTGCTAGTGGTTTCTGGGGGGGGGTCTACAATGAGCAGTTCTTC.